This note documents a single TCR beta chain sequence. Its antigen is undetermined. Via 5' RACE with UMI labels, TRB cDNA libraries were prepared. TCRdb re-called the 5' RACE reads and catalogs CDR3 proteins one per entry, DNA excluded. Its clone listing holds about 130,000 distinct CDR3 sequences. This sample is part of a study of CXCR3-negative and CXCR3-positive naive CD8 T cells. Per germline, CDR1 SQVTM and CDR2 ANQGSEA. The CDR3 is 13 amino acids. General study findings and limits: Naive CXCR3-positive cells had TRB CDR3s more hydrophobic than those of CXCR3-negative naive cells. Naive subsets were similarly diverse, while memory CD8+ repertoires were much less diverse. Surface CD5 looked about the same in the naive subsets, so the authors worked out TCR strength from TRB CDR3 properties.

The V gene is TRBV29-1, the J gene TRBJ1-2. This TCR derives from a human donor in good health. Some clones in this sample may be carry-over from other donors' samples. Input material: naive CXCR3- CD8+ T cells from blood. The subset: CD45RO-CCR7+CD27+CD95- naive CD8+ T cells lacking CXCR3 (TNR3-). CDR3 amino acids: CSVELGNNYGYTF.